This record concerns one T cell receptor (beta chain) sequence. What it binds is unknown. The source of the sample is a study of shared clonotypes between healthy human individuals. Study conclusions and caveats: Around 5% of naive CD4 clonotypes were common to a handful of donors.

Recent acute infections and vaccinations were absent in the healthy HIV-negative adult donors. Both subsets, CD45RA+ naive and CD45RA-negative memory, were split from the CD4+ cells. V was cut by 4 bases and J by 6 bases, with 12 bases left in between. Germline V gives CDR1 SGHTA, CDR2 FQGNSA. The CDR3 has 13 residues. The method was immunoSEQ multiplex PCR; TCRdb's version includes in-frame clones alone and lacks a portion of them. Here the sample spans hundreds of thousands of clones, around 78% being singletons. V is TRBV7-2 and J is TRBJ1-1; D gene unclear. The sample comprised memory CD4+ T cells sorted from blood. As to subset: CD45RA-negative fraction. This TCR was recovered from a woman aged 25-40 years in good health. Written as DNA, the CDR3 is TGTGCCAGCAGCTATATGACCGACTCTGAAGCTTTCTTT. Its protein is CASSYMTDSEAFF. Looking up the rest from reference TRBV7-2 and TRBJ1-1 gives the full variable domain: GAGVSQSPSNKVTEKGKDVELRCDPISGHTALYWYRQSLGQGLEFLIYFQGNSAPDKSGLPSDRFSAERTGGSVSTLTIQRTQQEDSAVYLCASSYMTDSEAFFGQGTRLTVV.